This is a list of T cell receptor beta chains from one sample in a study of shared clonotypes between healthy human individuals. This table comes from immunoSEQ multiplex PCR, and its TCRdb copy is limited to in-frame clones, with some not included. The profile shows 2 million to 3 million clones, approximately 93% of them singletons. Sequenced sample: naive CD4+ T cells from PBMCs. Receptor source: a man aged 18 to 29 in good health. Some clones in this sample may be carry-over from other donors' samples. CDR3s include the opening cysteine and the closing phenylalanine or tryptophan. A D gene is named only where the DNA matches it firmly. Size tells how often a clone was seen (once, few, many) or the class of an expanded clone, and some rows leave it out.

d_gene	j_gene	abundance	v_gene	CDR3nt	CDR3aa
NA	TRBJ1-5	NA	TRBV28	TGTGCCAGCAGAGTAGTAAATCAGCCCCAGCATTTT	CASRVVNQPQHF
TRBD2	TRBJ2-7	NA	TRBV11-2	TGTGCCAGCAGCTTCACTAGCGGGGGTACTCTCGAGCAGTACTTC	CASSFTSGGTLEQYF
NA	TRBJ2-7	NA	TRBV29-1	TGCAGCGCCCAGGACTACGAGCAGTACTTC	CSAQDYEQYF
NA	TRBJ2-1	NA	TRBV27	TGTGCCAGCAGTTTAAGAGCTTGGGAAGGGGATTACAATGAGCAGTTCTTC	CASSLRAWEGDYNEQFF
NA	TRBJ2-2	NA	TRBV21-1	TGTGCCAGCAGCAAATCCCAGACTAGCGGCGCGAACACCGGGGAGCTGTTTTTT	CASSKSQTSGANTGELFF
NA	TRBJ1-1	once	TRBV28	TGTGCCAGCAGGGGAAGACAGCTTGAAGCTTTCTTT	CASRGRQLEAFF
NA	TRBJ1-5	NA	TRBV9	TGTGCCAGCAGCGTAGCACGGGACTCGGGGCCCCAGCATTTT	CASSVARDSGPQHF
TRBD1	TRBJ1-2	NA	TRBV5-5	TGTGCCACCGAAAAGGGACAGGGGGCCGAAGGCTACACCTTC	CATEKGQGAEGYTF
NA	TRBJ2-3	NA	TRBV5-1	TGCGCCAGCAGCTTGGAGCCACGAGGTGGGCAGTATTTT	CASSLEPRGGQYF
TRBD1	TRBJ2-7	once	TRBV19	TGTGCCAGTAGTAGACCGGGACAGGGAACCGTCGAGCAGTACTTC	CASSRPGQGTVEQYF
TRBD2	TRBJ2-3	NA	TRBV15	TGTGCCACCAGCAGGGGACTAGCGGGACTCACAGATACGCAGTATTTT	CATSRGLAGLTDTQYF
TRBD2	TRBJ2-2	NA	TRBV11-2	TGTGCCAGCAGGAAACCGGGACTAGCAACCGGGGAGCTGTTTTTT	CASRKPGLATGELFF
TRBD1	TRBJ1-1	once	TRBV2	TGTGCCAGCAGTGAACATCCAGGGGGCTGGGGCACTGAAGCTTTCTTT	CASSEHPGGWGTEAFF
NA	TRBJ1-1	NA	TRBV9	TGTGCCAGCAGCGTTCTCGATAGCCTGAACACTGAAGCTTTCTTT	CASSVLDSLNTEAFF
NA	TRBJ1-1	NA	TRBV7-9	TGTGCCAGCAGCGACACCAGGAGTGAAGCTTTCTTT	CASSDTRSEAFF
NA	TRBJ1-2	NA	TRBV25-1	TGTGCCAGCAGTGAATATTACCCGTCAGGCTACACCTTC	CASSEYYPSGYTF
TRBD1	TRBJ1-5	NA	TRBV4-2	TGTGCCAGCAGCCAAGATTGGACAGGGGATCAGCCCCAGCATTTT	CASSQDWTGDQPQHF
NA	TRBJ2-5	NA	TRBV5-1	TGCGCCAGCAGCCCAGCAGGGCAGGAGACCCAGTACTTC	CASSPAGQETQYF
NA	TRBJ2-3	NA	TRBV5-1	TGCGCCAGCAGCTTGGGGCACTCCACAGATACGCAGTATTTT	CASSLGHSTDTQYF
NA	TRBJ2-7	NA	TRBV6-5	TGTGCCAGCAGTTATGGTTCCTGGGCCGAGCAGTACTTC	CASSYGSWAEQYF
TRBD2	TRBJ2-7	once	TRBV18	TGTGCCAGCTCACCATTCGTCCCTAGCGGGGTTTACGAGCAGTACTTC	CASSPFVPSGVYEQYF
TRBD1	TRBJ1-1	NA	TRBV25-1	TGTGCCAGCAGTGAACCCGGGACAGCCGAAGCTTTCTTT	CASSEPGTAEAFF
NA	TRBJ1-5	NA	TRBV5-1	TGCGCCAGCAGTTCTGGACGGAGCGATCAGCCCCAGCATTTT	CASSSGRSDQPQHF
NA	TRBJ1-1	NA	TRBV6-1	TGTGCCAGCAGTTTTGGGGGGGACACTGAAGCTTTCTTT	CASSFGGDTEAFF
NA	TRBJ1-1	NA	TRBV20-1	TGCAGTGCGACTCAGGGACCTGAAGCTTTCTTT	CSATQGPEAFF
TRBD2	TRBJ2-7	NA	TRBV28	TGTGCCAGCCTCACGCCGGGACTAGGGGTCTACGAGCAGTACTTC	CASLTPGLGVYEQYF
TRBD2	TRBJ2-1	NA	TRBV7-3	TGTGCCAGCAGCCCCCGACTAGCGGGAGGGAGTAGCTCCTACAATGAGCAGTTCTTC	CASSPRLAGGSSSYNEQFF
NA	TRBJ2-7	NA	TRBV7-3	TGTGCCAGCAGTCCTACCCAAAACTACGAGCAGTACTTC	CASSPTQNYEQYF
NA	TRBJ1-1	NA	TRBV5-1	TGCGCCAGCAGCGACGAGGGGAACACTGAAGCTTTCTTT	CASSDEGNTEAFF
NA	TRBJ2-7	NA	TRBV7-2	TGTGCCAGCAGCTTAGGTCCGGGATCCTACGAGCAGTACTTC	CASSLGPGSYEQYF
NA	TRBJ1-6	NA	TRBV10-3	TGTGCCATCAGTGAGCCACGGGGGGCTGCGAAGGGGTCACCCCTCCACTTT	CAISEPRGAAKGSPLHF
NA	TRBJ1-3	NA	TRBV28	TGTGCCAGCAGTTTATCGAGGGCAGCTGGCCACACCATATATTTT	CASSLSRAAGHTIYF
NA	TRBJ2-1	NA	TRBV4-3	TGCGCCAGCAGCCAAGATGTGGCAGGGAACTACAATGAGCAGTTCTTC	CASSQDVAGNYNEQFF
NA	TRBJ2-5	NA	TRBV7-3	TGTGCCAGCAGCTTAACGGCCAGCCAAGAGACCCAGTACTTC	CASSLTASQETQYF
TRBD2	TRBJ2-1	NA	TRBV30	TGTGCCTGGAGGGAGAGCGGACTAGGCCTCAATGAGCAGTTCTTC	CAWRESGLGLNEQFF
NA	TRBJ2-3	NA	TRBV9	TGTGCCAGCAGCGTCGACCCGGGGACGAGCACAGATACGCAGTATTTT	CASSVDPGTSTDTQYF